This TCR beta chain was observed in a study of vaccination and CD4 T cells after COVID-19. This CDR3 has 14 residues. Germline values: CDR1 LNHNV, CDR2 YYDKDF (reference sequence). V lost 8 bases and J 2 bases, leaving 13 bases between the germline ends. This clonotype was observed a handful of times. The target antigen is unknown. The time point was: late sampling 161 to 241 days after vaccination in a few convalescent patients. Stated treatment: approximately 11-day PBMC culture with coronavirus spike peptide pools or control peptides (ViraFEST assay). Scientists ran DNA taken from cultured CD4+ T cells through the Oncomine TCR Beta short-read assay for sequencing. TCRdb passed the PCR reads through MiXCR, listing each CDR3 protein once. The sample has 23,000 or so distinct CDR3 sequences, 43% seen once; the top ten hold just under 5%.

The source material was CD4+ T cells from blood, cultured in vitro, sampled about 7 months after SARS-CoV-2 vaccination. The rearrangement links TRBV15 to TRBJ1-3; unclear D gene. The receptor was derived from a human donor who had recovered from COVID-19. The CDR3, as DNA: TGTGCCACCGGCGAGAGTTTCGCTGGAAACACCATATATTTT. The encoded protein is CATGESFAGNTIYF.